This entry lists 32 T cell receptor beta chains sequenced from one sample in a study of identical twins. A single record per CDR3 protein comes from TCRdb applying MiXCR to the 5' RACE reads. This sample has nearly 650,000 distinct CDR3 sequences, with under 8.5% found just once. The sample also formed part of further work on yellow fever vaccine responses in identical twins.

Sequences were obtained from PBMCs. The receptors originated from a woman aged 18-29 years in good health.

This clonotype was counted a few times. The V gene is TRBV28, the J gene TRBJ2-7; possible D gene TRBD2, 6 bases. V was shortened by 3 bases and J by 1 base, with 10 bases between the two germline ends. The germline V gene has CDR1 MDHEN and CDR2 SYDVKM. The CDR3 consists of 14 residues. This CDR3 reads CASSLGDSSYEQYV. The CDR3 DNA reads as TGTGCCAGCAGTTTGGGGGACTCATCCTACGAGCAGTACGTC.

Ten or more counts support this clonotype. J is TRBJ2-3 and V is TRBV24-1; possibly TRBD1 or TRBD2 for D (5 bases each). Germline lookup yields CDR1 KGHDR and CDR2 SFDVKD. V dropped 4 bases and J dropped 4 bases, with 8 bases sitting between them. The CDR3 runs to 13 residues. The CDR3 coding sequence is TGTGCCACCAGTGAGGGGACGGCAGATACGCAGTATTTT. Its translation is CATSEGTADTQYF.

V and J are TRBV20-1 and TRBJ2-5; 8 nucleotides agree with TRBD1. J lost 3 bases, V lost 4 bases, and 4 bases had no gene match. Germline CDR1 is DFQATT and CDR2 is SNEGSKA (reference sequence). CDR3 length: 13 residues. Written as DNA, the CDR3 is TGCAGTGCTATTAGGACAGGGAAAGAGACCCAGTACTTC. Translation: CSAIRTGKETQYF.

The V call is TRBV7-9, the J call TRBJ1-5; maybe TRBD1 (6 bases). CDR3 length: 17 amino acids. Germline CDR1 and CDR2: SEHNR and FQNEAQ (reference sequence). Trimming pared 1 base from V and 1 base from J, leaving 14 bases between. The CDR3 coding sequence is TGTGCCAGCAGCTTAGACCACGGGACAACCAGCAATCAGCCCCAGCATTTT. It encodes CASSLDHGTTSNQPQHF.

With respect to this clonotype: The germline gene is not matched at one end of the junction; a read error may be the cause. This sequence joins TRBV18 and TRBJ2-3; no clear D gene. CDR3 length: 12 amino acids. CDR1 and CDR2 (germline): KGHSH, LQKENI. Here the CDR3 reads CASSPNYLTQYF. The DNA of the CDR3 is TGCGCCAGCTCACCAAACTACCTCACGCAGTATTTT.

There are many counts of this clonotype. The chain combines TRBV4-1 with TRBJ2-1, with 15 positions matching TRBD2. The CDR3 sequence is 17 residues long. V trimming: 0 bases; J trimming: 8 bases; junction bases outside the gene matches: 5. Germline values: CDR1 MGHRA, CDR2 YSYEKL. CDR3 DNA sequence: TGCGCCAGCAGCCAAGATACAGGACTAGCGGGAGGGGATGAGCAGTTCTTC. Its translation: CASSQDTGLAGGDEQFF.

The chain uses TRBV9 and TRBJ2-1, with TRBD2 matching 14 bases. The ends lost 4 bases at V and 8 bases at J; junction bases unmatched: 11. The germline V gene has CDR1 SGDLS and CDR2 YYNGEE. The CDR3 is 17 amino acids. This chain's CDR3 is CASSPRLAGGQRHEQFF. DNA of the CDR3: TGTGCCAGCAGCCCGCGACTAGCGGGGGGGCAACGGCATGAGCAGTTCTTC.

This clonotype was detected many times. The rearrangement uses TRBV10-3 and TRBJ2-7; D gene uncertain. Germline-derived CDR1 and CDR2 are ENHRY and SYGVKD. CDR3 size: 13 residues. Trimming shortened V by 4 bases and J by 0 bases, and 7 bases separated the two germline ends. The CDR3 DNA follows: TGTGCCATCAGTGCTGACACCTCCTACGAGCAGTACTTC. Protein product: CAISADTSYEQYF.

This clonotype was recorded many times. V and J are TRBV9 and TRBJ1-1, with a possible D match to TRBD1 (5 bases). This CDR3 has 14 amino acids. CDR1 and CDR2 from the germline V gene are SGDLS and YYNGEE. V dropped 8 bases and J dropped 4 bases, with 18 bases sitting between them. CDR3 sequence reads: CASQQLGGITEAFF. CDR3 in DNA: TGTGCCAGTCAGCAGCTCGGGGGGATCACTGAAGCTTTCTTT.

This clonotype was observed at least ten times. This chain connects TRBV5-1 to TRBJ2-5, with 7 nucleotides matching TRBD2. V was pared by 0 bases and J by 2 bases, with 7 bases of the junction left unmatched. This CDR3 has 16 residues. The V gene's germline CDR1 is SGHRS and CDR2 YFSETQ. The CDR3 region is CASSLGHAGVQETQYF. CDR3 nucleotides: TGCGCCAGCAGCTTGGGGCATGCGGGAGTTCAAGAGACCCAGTACTTC.

The table lists this clonotype with a few counts. This sequence joins TRBV11-1 and TRBJ2-1; 9 positions match TRBD2. The V gene end was trimmed by 4 bases and the J gene end by 0 bases; junction bases not matched to a gene: 13. In germline, CDR1 is SGHAT, CDR2 FQDESV (reference sequence). The CDR3 contains 19 residues. CDR3 in DNA: TGTGCCAGCAGCTGGTCAGGACTAGCGTGGTCTCGCTCCTACAATGAGCAGTTCTTC. This sequence encodes CASSWSGLAWSRSYNEQFF.

This clonotype occurred many times. V is TRBV7-9 and J is TRBJ2-2, with D perhaps matching TRBD1 (5 bases). The CDR3 loop spans 15 amino acids. The V gene's germline CDR1 is SEHNR and CDR2 FQNEAQ (reference sequence). V was trimmed by 10 bases and J by 0 bases, leaving 15 bases between them. The CDR3 DNA reads TGTGCCAAAACGATCGACAGCACGAACACCGGGGAGCTGTTTTTT. Amino acids: CAKTIDSTNTGELFF.

The chain carries TRBV20-1 and TRBJ2-7, with D tentatively TRBD2 (6 bases). Trimming pared 0 bases from V and 1 base from J, leaving 16 bases between. This CDR3 has 16 amino acids. Germline CDR1 and CDR2: DFQATT and SNEGSKA (reference sequence). The CDR3 DNA follows: TGCAGTGCTAGAGATATGGGCGGGATAAGGTCCTACGAGCAGTACTTC. It yields the protein CSARDMGGIRSYEQYF.

The V call is TRBV20-1, the J call TRBJ2-7, with 9 bases fitting TRBD1. Germline CDR1 reads DFQATT; CDR2 reads SNEGSKA (reference sequence). V trimming: 1 base; J trimming: 6 bases; junction bases outside the gene matches: 7. The CDR3 loop spans 14 amino acids. The CDR3 DNA reads as TGCAGTGCTAGAGGGGACAGGGACCTCTTCGAGCAGTACGTC. Residues: CSARGDRDLFEQYV.

The V and J genes are TRBV5-1 and TRBJ2-1; 9 bases match TRBD1. The V gene end was trimmed by 0 bases and the J gene end by 8 bases; junction bases not matched to a gene: 6. The CDR3 has 15 residues. CDR1 and CDR2 from the germline V gene are SGHRS and YFSETQ. As DNA, the CDR3 is TGCGCCAGCAGCTTGGGGGACAGGGATTACGATGAGCAGTTCTTC. Its translation: CASSLGDRDYDEQFF.

This clonotype has a handful of counts. The rearrangement links TRBV5-6 to TRBJ2-7; D is uncertain. The V and J ends lost 3 bases and 4 bases respectively, with 17 bases between them. Germline-derived CDR1 and CDR2 are SGHDT and YYEEEE. The CDR3 consists of 15 residues. CDR3 nucleotide sequence: TGTGCCAGCAGCTCGACAAATAGAGCCCAGTACGAGCAGTACTTC. This sequence encodes CASSSTNRAQYEQYF.

This chain links TRBV29-1 with TRBJ2-1, with 14 bases fitting TRBD2. This CDR3 is 19 amino acids long. J lost 7 bases, V lost 0 bases, and 14 bases had no gene match. CDR1 and CDR2 from the germline V gene are SQVTM and ANQGSEA. CDR3 region: CSVEDRGEPGLAGVNEQFF. CDR3 DNA sequence: TGCAGCGTTGAAGATCGAGGGGAGCCGGGACTAGCGGGAGTGAATGAGCAGTTCTTC.

This clonotype was counted many times. This chain joins TRBV12-3 or TRBV12-4 and TRBJ2-2; D remains ambiguous. CDR3 length equals 15 residues. V was clipped by 7 bases and J by 0 bases, with 12 bases between them. The chain's CDR3 is CASTPGRPNTGELFF. The CDR3, as DNA: TGTGCCAGCACCCCCGGGCGGCCGAACACCGGGGAGCTGTTTTTT.

This clonotype was seen many times. CDR3 DNA sequence: TGTGCCAGCCTCGGGGGGACTGACTATGGCTACACCTTC. Translation: CASLGGTDYGYTF. The chain links TRBV27 to TRBJ1-2, with D maybe TRBD1 (5 bases). Looked up from germline, CDR1 is MNHEY and CDR2 is SMNVEV (reference sequence). The CDR3 spans 13 residues. Between the trimmed V and J ends, which lost 8 bases and 3 bases, there was a span of 13 bases.

The chain joins TRBV3-1 to TRBJ2-5; 7 bases line up with TRBD2. J was trimmed by 5 bases and V by 1 base; bases with no gene match: 7. The CDR3 sequence is 15 residues long. Germline V CDR1 and CDR2: LGHDT, YNNKEL (reference sequence). The CDR3 coding sequence is TGTGCCAGCAGCCAAGGAACTAGCGAGGTCGAGACCCAGTACTTC. Protein product: CASSQGTSEVETQYF.

The CDR3: CASAPRVLGGYTF. The CDR3 DNA sequence: TGCGCCAGCGCTCCCAGGGTATTAGGTGGCTACACCTTC. The chain has TRBV5-1 and TRBJ1-2; D might be TRBD1 (5 bases). With 7 bases removed from V and 7 bases from J, the gap between germline ends came to 17 bases. Germline loops: CDR1 SGHRS, CDR2 YFSETQ. The CDR3 totals 13 residues.

This clonotype was detected a few times. The chain uses TRBV5-1 and TRBJ2-3, with 10 bases identical to TRBD2. Germline values: CDR1 SGHRS, CDR2 YFSETQ. The V segment lost 4 bases and the J segment 1 base; nucleotides outside the gene matches: 6. The CDR3 spans 16 residues. The CDR3 sequence: CASSPTSGAGTDTQYF. DNA of the CDR3: TGCGCCAGCAGCCCTACTAGCGGGGCAGGCACAGATACGCAGTATTTT. The complete variable domain, with remaining parts taken from reference TRBV5-1 and TRBJ2-3, reads KAGVTQTPRYLIKTRGQQVTLSCSPISGHRSVSWYQQTPGQGLQFLFEYFSETQRNKGNFPGRFSGRQFSNSRSEMNVSTLELGDSALYLCASSPTSGAGTDTQYFGPGTRLTVL.

This clonotype was seen many times. J is TRBJ1-2 and V is TRBV7-9; unclear D gene. Trimming left V 2 bases short and J 2 bases short, with 9 bases between. The CDR3 contains 14 residues. Germline-derived CDR1 and CDR2 are SEHNR and FQNEAQ (reference sequence). The CDR3 nucleotides are TGTGCCAGCAGCTTACAAGCACAAAACTATGGCTACACCTTC. Translating it yields CASSLQAQNYGYTF.

In its sample, this clonotype was seen many times. The chain recombines TRBV29-1 with TRBJ2-5; D perhaps matches TRBD1 (6 bases). Trimming took off 2 bases at V and 5 bases at J, with 12 bases between the two ends. In germline, CDR1 is SQVTM, CDR2 ANQGSEA. The CDR3 contains 13 residues. In DNA, the CDR3 is TGCAGCGTTGAACAACAGGGTCTGGAGACCCAGTACTTC. It codes for CSVEQQGLETQYF. The variable domain in full, with the rest retrieved from reference TRBV29-1 and TRBJ2-5, is SAVISQKPSRDICQRGTSLTIQCQVDSQVTMMFWYRQQPGQSLTLIATANQGSEATYESGFVIDKFPISRPNLTFSTLTVSNMSPEDSSIYLCSVEQQGLETQYFGPGTRLLVL.

This clonotype was counted at least ten times. In DNA form, the CDR3 reads TGCGCCAGCAGCCTTAGTCCGCCCTACAATGAGCAGTTCTTC. Translation: CASSLSPPYNEQFF. V and J are TRBV5-1 and TRBJ2-1; no clear D. Looked up from germline, CDR1 is SGHRS and CDR2 is YFSETQ. Trimming shortened V by 4 bases and J by 2 bases, and 10 bases separated the two germline ends. There are 14 residues in the CDR3. Using reference TRBV5-1 and TRBJ2-1 for the parts outside the CDR3, the full variable domain is KAGVTQTPRYLIKTRGQQVTLSCSPISGHRSVSWYQQTPGQGLQFLFEYFSETQRNKGNFPGRFSGRQFSNSRSEMNVSTLELGDSALYLCASSLSPPYNEQFFGPGTRLTVL.

This clonotype was found many times. The rearrangement links TRBV6-2 or TRBV6-3 to TRBJ2-1; tentatively, D is TRBD1 (5 bases). In germline, CDR1 is MNHEY, CDR2 SVGEGT. Trimming took off 2 bases at V and 2 bases at J, with 13 bases between the two ends. The CDR3 runs 16 residues. The CDR3 sequence: CASSYPSLGAYNEQFF. The CDR3 bases are TGTGCCAGCAGTTACCCAAGCCTAGGGGCCTACAATGAGCAGTTCTTC.

V gene TRBV20-1 combines with J gene TRBJ1-6; 8 nucleotides align to TRBD1. Germline CDR1 reads DFQATT; CDR2 reads SNEGSKA (reference sequence). The CDR3 spans 12 residues. The V gene end was trimmed by 6 bases and the J gene end by 10 bases; junction bases not matched to a gene: 5. This chain's CDR3 is CSAETGASPLHF. In nucleotides, the CDR3 is TGCAGTGCAGAGACAGGGGCCTCACCCCTCCACTTT.

This chain uses TRBV28 with TRBJ2-3; D is possibly TRBD2 (6 bases). Trimming took off 7 bases at V and 5 bases at J, with 16 bases between the two ends. CDR1 is MDHEN, CDR2 SYDVKM, per germline. CDR3 length: 14 amino acids. The CDR3 reads CASTGVSRQDTQYF. The CDR3 region has the DNA TGTGCCAGCACGGGGGTCTCACGTCAAGATACGCAGTATTTT.

This clonotype was found a few times. V gene TRBV6-5 combines with J gene TRBJ2-2; D remains unclear. The germline V gene encodes CDR1 MNHEY and CDR2 SVGAGI. V dropped 2 bases and J dropped 4 bases, with 11 bases sitting between them. The CDR3 has 15 amino acids. CDR3: CASSYPASGTGELFF. In nucleotides, the CDR3 is TGTGCCAGCAGTTACCCCGCCAGTGGCACCGGGGAGCTGTTTTTT.

The V call is TRBV6-1, the J call TRBJ2-7; D possibly matches TRBD1 or TRBD2 (5 bases each). The germline CDR1 and CDR2 sequences are MNHNS and SASEGT. Trimming left V 5 bases short and J 4 bases short, with 21 bases between. The CDR3 runs to 16 residues. In nucleotides, the CDR3 is TGTGCCAGCAGTCAAGGACAACGGACTTTTACTTACGAGCAGTACTTC. Its translation is CASSQGQRTFTYEQYF.

In its sample, this clonotype was seen many times. This sequence joins TRBV16 and TRBJ1-6; no reliable D call. This CDR3 region has 15 residues. Trimming took 4 bases from V and 7 from J, leaving 14 bases between them. Germline CDR1 KGHSY, CDR2 FQNENV. The CDR3 protein is CASSLRDRGNSPLHF. The CDR3 DNA is TGTGCCAGCAGCCTTCGAGACCGGGGAAATTCACCCCTCCACTTT.

The genes are TRBV29-1 and TRBJ2-1; D not resolved. This CDR3 contains 15 residues. The V end lost 2 bases, the J end lost 9 bases, and 20 bases lay between the germline ends. CDR1 is SQVTM, CDR2 ANQGSEA, per germline. The CDR3 reads CSVEFDTRIDCEQFF. The CDR3 coding sequence is TGCAGCGTTGAATTCGACACCCGCATAGATTGTGAGCAGTTCTTC.